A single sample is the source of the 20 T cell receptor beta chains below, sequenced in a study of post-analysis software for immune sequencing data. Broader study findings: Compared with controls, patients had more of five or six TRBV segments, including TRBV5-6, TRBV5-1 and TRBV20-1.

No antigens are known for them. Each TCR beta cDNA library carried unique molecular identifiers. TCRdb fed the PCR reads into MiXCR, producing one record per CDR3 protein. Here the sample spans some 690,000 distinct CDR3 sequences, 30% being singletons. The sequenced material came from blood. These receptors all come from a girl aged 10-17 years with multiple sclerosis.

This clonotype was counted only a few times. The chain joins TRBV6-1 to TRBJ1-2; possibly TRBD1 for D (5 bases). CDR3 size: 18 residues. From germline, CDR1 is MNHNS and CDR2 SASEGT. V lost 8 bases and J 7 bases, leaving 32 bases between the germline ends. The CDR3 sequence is CASSPSYPIQGVRGGYTF. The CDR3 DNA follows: TGTGCCAGCTCTCCTTCTTATCCAATTCAGGGTGTTCGGGGTGGCTACACCTTC.

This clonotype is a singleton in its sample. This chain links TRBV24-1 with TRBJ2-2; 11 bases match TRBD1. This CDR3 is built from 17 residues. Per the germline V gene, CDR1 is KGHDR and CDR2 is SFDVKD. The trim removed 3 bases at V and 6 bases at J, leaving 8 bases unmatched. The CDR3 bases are TGTGCCACCAGTGATCCTCCGGGACAGGGGGAGGCCGGGGAGCTGTTTTTT. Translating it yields CATSDPPGQGEAGELFF.

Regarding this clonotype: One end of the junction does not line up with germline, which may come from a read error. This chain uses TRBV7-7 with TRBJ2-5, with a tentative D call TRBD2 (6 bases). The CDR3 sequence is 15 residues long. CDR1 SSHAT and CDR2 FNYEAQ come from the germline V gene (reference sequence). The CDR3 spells CASSLSWAGRETQYF. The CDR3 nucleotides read TGTGCTAGCAGCTTAAGTTGGGCGGGGAGAGAGACCCAGTACTTC.

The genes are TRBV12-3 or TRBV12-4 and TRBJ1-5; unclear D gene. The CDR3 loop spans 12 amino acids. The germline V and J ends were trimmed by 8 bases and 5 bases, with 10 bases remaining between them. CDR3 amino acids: CASRLRDQPQHF. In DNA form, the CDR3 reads TGTGCCAGCCGCCTGCGGGATCAGCCCCAGCATTTT.

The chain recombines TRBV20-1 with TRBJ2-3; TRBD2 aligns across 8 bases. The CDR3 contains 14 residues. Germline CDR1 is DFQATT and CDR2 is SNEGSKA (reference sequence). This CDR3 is CRAGGTSATDTQYF. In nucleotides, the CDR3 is TGCAGGGCGGGGGGCACCAGCGCCACAGATACGCAGTATTTT.

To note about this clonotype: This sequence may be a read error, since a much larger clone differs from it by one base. CDR3 sequence (DNA): TGTGCCAGCAGCCTACAAGAGGGACCTCCGGGCGAGCAGTACTTC. Translated, it gives CASSLQEGPPGEQYF. V gene TRBV7-2 combines with J gene TRBJ2-7, with D possibly called TRBD1 or TRBD2 (5 bases each). Germline CDR1 SGHTA, CDR2 FQGNSA. The V and J ends lost 5 bases and 6 bases respectively, with 20 bases between them. This CDR3 comprises 15 residues.

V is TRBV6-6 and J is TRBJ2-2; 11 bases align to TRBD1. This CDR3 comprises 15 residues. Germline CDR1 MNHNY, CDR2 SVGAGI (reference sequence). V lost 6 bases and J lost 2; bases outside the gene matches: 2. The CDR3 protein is CASRGTGGNTGELFF. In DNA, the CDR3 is TGTGCCAGCAGAGGGACAGGGGGAAACACCGGGGAGCTGTTTTTT.

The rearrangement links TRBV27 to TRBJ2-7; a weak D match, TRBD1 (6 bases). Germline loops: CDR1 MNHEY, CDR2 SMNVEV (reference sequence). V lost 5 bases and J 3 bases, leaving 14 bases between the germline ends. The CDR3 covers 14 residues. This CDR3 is CASSRDMLFYEQYF. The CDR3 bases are TGTGCCAGCAGTCGGGACATGCTATTCTACGAGCAGTACTTC.

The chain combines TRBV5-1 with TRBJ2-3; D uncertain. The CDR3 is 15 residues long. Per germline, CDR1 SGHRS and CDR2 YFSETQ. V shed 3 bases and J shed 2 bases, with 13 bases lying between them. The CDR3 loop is CASSSPTGNTDTQYF. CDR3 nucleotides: TGCGCCAGCAGCTCCCCCACTGGAAACACAGATACGCAGTATTTT.

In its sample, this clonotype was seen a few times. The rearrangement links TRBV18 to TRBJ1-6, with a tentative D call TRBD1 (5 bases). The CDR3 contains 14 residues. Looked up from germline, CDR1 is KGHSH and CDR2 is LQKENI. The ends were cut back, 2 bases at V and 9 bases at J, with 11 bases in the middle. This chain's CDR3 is CASSPAGRISPLHF. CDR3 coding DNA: TGTGCCAGCTCACCAGCAGGGAGAATTTCACCCCTCCACTTT.

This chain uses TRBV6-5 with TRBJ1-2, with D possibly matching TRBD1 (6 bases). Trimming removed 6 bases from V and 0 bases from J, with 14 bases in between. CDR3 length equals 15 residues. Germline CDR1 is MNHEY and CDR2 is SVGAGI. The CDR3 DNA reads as TGTGCCAGCAGCCCCGGGGGCAGGACTAACTATGGCTACACCTTC. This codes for CASSPGGRTNYGYTF.

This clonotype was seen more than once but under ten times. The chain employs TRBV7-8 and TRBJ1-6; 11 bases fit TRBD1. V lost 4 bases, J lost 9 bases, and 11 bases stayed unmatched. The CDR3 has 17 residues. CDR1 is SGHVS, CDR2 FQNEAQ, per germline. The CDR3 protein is CASSSAPGQGGSSPLHF. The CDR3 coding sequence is TGTGCCAGCAGCTCCGCTCCGGGACAGGGGGGTAGTTCACCCCTCCACTTT.

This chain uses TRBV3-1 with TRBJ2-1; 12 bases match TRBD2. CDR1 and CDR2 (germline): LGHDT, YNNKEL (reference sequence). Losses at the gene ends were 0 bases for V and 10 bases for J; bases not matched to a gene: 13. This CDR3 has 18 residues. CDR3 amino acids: CASSQDGFWLAGGLEQFF. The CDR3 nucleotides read TGTGCCAGCAGCCAAGATGGTTTTTGGCTAGCGGGAGGGTTGGAGCAGTTCTTC.

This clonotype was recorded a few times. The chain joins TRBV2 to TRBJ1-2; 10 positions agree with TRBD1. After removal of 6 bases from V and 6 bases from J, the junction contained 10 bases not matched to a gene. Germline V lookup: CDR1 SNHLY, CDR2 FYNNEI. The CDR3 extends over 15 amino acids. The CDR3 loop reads CASRLRDRGNHGYTF. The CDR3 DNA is TGTGCCAGCAGGCTCCGGGACAGGGGAAACCATGGCTACACCTTC.

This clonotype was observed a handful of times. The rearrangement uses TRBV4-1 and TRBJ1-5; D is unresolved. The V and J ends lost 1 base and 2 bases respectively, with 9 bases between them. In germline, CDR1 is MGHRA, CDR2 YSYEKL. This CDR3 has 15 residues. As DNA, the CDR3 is TGCGCCAGCAGCCAAGCCGGTGGGGGCAATCAGCCCCAGCATTTT. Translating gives CASSQAGGGNQPQHF.

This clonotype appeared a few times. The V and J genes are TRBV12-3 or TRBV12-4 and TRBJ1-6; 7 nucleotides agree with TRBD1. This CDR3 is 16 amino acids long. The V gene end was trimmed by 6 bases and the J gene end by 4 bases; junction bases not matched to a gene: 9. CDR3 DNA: TGTGCCAGCAGCCGAACAGGGGCGGGATATAATTCACCCCTCCACTTT. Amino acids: CASSRTGAGYNSPLHF.

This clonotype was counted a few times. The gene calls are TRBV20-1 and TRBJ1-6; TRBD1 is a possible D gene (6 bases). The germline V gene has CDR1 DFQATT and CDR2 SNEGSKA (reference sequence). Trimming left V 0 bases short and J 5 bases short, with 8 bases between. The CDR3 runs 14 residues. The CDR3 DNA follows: TGCAGTGCTAGAGAGGCAGGGGATAATTCACCCCTCCACTTT. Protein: CSAREAGDNSPLHF.

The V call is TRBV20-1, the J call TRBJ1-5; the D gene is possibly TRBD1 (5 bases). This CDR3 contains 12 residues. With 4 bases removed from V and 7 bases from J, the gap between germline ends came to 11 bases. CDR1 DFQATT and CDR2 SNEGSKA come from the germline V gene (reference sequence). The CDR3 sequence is CSANQGSQPQHF. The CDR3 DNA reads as TGCAGTGCTAACCAGGGTAGCCAGCCCCAGCATTTT.

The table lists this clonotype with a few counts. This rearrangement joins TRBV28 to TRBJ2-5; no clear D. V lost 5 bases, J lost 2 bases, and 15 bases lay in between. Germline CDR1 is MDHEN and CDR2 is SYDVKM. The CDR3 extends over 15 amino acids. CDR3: CASSPLVERQETQYF. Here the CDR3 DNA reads TGTGCCAGCAGTCCCCTGGTGGAAAGACAAGAGACCCAGTACTTC.

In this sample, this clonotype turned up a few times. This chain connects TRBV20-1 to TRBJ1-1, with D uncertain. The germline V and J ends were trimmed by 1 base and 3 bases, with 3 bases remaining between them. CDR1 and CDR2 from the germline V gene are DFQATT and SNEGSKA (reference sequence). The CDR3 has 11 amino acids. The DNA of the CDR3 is TGCAGTGCTAGAGCATACACTGAAGCTTTCTTT. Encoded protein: CSARAYTEAFF.